This record concerns one T cell receptor beta chain sequence. Authors' data handling: Estimated nucleated cell counts came from reference gene primer amplification. TCRdb keeps only in-frame clones here, not all; method: immunoSEQ multiplex PCR. That table supplies the V and J calls and clone size; D and trimming were determined from the DNA. The table has 250,000 or so clones, about 85% seen once. The V gene lost 3 bases and the J gene lost 5 bases, with 13 bases spanning the gap. The germline V gene has CDR1 MNHEY and CDR2 SVGAGI. The CDR3 has 14 amino acids. The data originate from a study of blood T cell repertoires in COVID-19. The overall study: Samples came from the United States, Italy and Spain, spanning acute and convalescent COVID-19.

In terms of age and location, participants ranged from about 18 to 95 years and lived in under 30 US areas. In the 2 weeks before study entry, exposed participants met a COVID-19 case, which was PCR-confirmed or clinician-diagnosed. Sequences were obtained from PBMCs or T cells enriched from blood (not recorded which). The V gene is TRBV6-5, the J gene TRBJ2-5; D is undetermined. The receptor was isolated from a woman in her forties or fifties who had been exposed to COVID-19. The CDR3 here is CASSYPPPRETQYF. CDR3 coding DNA: TGTGCCAGCAGTTATCCCCCCCCTCGGGAGACCCAGTACTTC.